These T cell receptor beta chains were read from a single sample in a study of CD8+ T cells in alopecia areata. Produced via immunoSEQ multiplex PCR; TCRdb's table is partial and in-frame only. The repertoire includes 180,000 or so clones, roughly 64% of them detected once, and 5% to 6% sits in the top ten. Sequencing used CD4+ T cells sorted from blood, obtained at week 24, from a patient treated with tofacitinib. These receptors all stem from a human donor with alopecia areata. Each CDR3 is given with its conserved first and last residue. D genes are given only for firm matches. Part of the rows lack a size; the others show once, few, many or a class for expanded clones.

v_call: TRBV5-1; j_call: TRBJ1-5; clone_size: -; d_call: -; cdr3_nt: TGCGCCAGCAACAATACGGCCAGGGAGAAACAGCCCCAGCATTTT; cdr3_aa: CASNNTAREKQPQHF
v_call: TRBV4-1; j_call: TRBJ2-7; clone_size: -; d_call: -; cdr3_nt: TGCGCCAGCAGCGAAGGGGCAGGGTCCTACGAGCAGTACTTC; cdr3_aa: CASSEGAGSYEQYF
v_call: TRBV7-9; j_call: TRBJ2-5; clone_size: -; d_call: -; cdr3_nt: TGTGCCAGCACCACCAACATTCGTCAAATCCAAGAGACCCAGTACTTC; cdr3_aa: CASTTNIRQIQETQYF
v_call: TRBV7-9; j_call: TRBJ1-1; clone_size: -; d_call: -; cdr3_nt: TGTGCCAGCAGCTTACTCCTACAGGCGGAGAACACTGAAGCTTTCTTT; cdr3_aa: CASSLLLQAENTEAFF
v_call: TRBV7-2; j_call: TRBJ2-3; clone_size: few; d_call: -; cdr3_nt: TGTGCCAGCAGCTTCTCCAGGGGCCCAGATACGCAGTATTTT; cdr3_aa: CASSFSRGPDTQYF
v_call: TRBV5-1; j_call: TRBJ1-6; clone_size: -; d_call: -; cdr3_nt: TGCGCCAGCAGCTTGGCGGCGGGGGCGAGTTCACCCCTCCACTTT; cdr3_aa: CASSLAAGASSPLHF
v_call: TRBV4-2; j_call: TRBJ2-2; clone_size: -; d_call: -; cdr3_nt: TGTGCCAGCAGCCCCCGTGACGGGTCAGGCACCGGGGAGCTGTTTTTT; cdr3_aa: CASSPRDGSGTGELFF
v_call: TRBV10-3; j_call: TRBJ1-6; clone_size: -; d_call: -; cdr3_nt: TGTGCCATCAGTGTTGTTGGCAGGGAGGGTTCACCCCTCCACTTT; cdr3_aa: CAISVVGREGSPLHF
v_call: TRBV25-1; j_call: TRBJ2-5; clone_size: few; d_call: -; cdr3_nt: TGTGCCAGCAGTGAATTTATCAGGGGGAGGTACCAAGAGACCCAGTACTTC; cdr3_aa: CASSEFIRGRYQETQYF
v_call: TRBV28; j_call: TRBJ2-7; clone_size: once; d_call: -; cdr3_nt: TGTGCCAGCAGTTTGACAGCAGGACACGAGCAGTACTTC; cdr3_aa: CASSLTAGHEQYF
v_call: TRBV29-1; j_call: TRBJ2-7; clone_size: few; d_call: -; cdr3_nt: TGCAGCGTTGAGCGGGCAGCATGGAATAAGCAGTACTTC; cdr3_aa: CSVERAAWNKQYF
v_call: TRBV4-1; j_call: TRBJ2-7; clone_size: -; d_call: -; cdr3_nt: TGCGCCAGCAGCCAAGTAAGATACGAGCAGTACTTC; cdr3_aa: CASSQVRYEQYF
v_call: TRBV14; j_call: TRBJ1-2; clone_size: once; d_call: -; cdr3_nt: TGTGCCAGCAGCCAAGGATTCGGGGGCCACTATGGCTACACCTTC; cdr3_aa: CASSQGFGGHYGYTF
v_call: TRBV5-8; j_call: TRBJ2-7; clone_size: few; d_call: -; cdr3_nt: TGTGCCAGCAGCCAGTTATCCTACGAGCAGTACTTC; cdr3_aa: CASSQLSYEQYF
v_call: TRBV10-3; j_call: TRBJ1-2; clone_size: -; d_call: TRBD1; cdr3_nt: TGTGCCAGCAGTCACAGGGGCGGGGACGGCGGCTACACCTTC; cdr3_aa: CASSHRGGDGGYTF
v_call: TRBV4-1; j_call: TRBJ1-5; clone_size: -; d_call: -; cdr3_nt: TGCGCCAGCAGCCTAAGCCCCAACGGGCATCAGCCCCAGCATTTT; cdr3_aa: CASSLSPNGHQPQHF
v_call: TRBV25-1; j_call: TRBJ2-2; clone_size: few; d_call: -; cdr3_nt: TGTGCCAGCAAGATGGACAGAGACACCGGGGAGCTGTTTTTT; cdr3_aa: CASKMDRDTGELFF
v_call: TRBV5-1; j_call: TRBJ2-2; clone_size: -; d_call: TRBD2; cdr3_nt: TGCGCCAGCATACCTAGCGGGGACACCGGGGAGCTGTTTTTT; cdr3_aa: CASIPSGDTGELFF
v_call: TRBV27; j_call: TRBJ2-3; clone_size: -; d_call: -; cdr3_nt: TGTGCCAGCAGTTTAGTGACCCAACGGGGCTCAGATACGCAGTATTTT; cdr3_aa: CASSLVTQRGSDTQYF
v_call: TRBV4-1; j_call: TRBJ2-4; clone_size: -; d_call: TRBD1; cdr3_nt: TGCGCCAGCAGCCAAGTGGACAGGGGGAAAGACATTCAGTACTTC; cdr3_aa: CASSQVDRGKDIQYF
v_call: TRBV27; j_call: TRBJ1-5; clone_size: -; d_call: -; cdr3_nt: TGTGCCAGCAGTATAACAGGGACCTATCAGCCCCAGCATTTT; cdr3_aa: CASSITGTYQPQHF
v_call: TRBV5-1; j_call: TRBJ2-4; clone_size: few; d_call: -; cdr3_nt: TGCGCCAGCAGCTTGGAGGCAGGTGGGAATGGAAACATTCAGTACTTC; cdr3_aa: CASSLEAGGNGNIQYF
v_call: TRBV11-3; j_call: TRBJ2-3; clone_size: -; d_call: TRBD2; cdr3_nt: TGTGCCAGCAGCTGCCCCGGGACTAGCGGGGGTAAAGATACGCAGTATTTT; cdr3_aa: CASSCPGTSGGKDTQYF
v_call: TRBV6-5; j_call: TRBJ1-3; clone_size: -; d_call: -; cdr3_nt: TGTGCCAGCCAGACCCTACAAGGGTCCGGAAACACCATATATTTT; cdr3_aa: CASQTLQGSGNTIYF
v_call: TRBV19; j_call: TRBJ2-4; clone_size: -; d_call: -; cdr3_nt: TGTGCCAGTAGCCAATTACGACTCCATGGTATTGACATTCAGTACTTC; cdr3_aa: CASSQLRLHGIDIQYF
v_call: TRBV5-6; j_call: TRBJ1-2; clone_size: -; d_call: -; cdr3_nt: TGTGCCAGCAGCTTGTCCCGAGGAGGGTATCCCTATGGCTACACCTTC; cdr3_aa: CASSLSRGGYPYGYTF
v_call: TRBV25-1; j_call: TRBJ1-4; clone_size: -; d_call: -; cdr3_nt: TGTGCCAGCAGTGATTATCGCAGGGGCGCTGGGGAAAAACTGTTTTTT; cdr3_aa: CASSDYRRGAGEKLFF
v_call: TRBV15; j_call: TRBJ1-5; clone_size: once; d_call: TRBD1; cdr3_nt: TGTGCCATTTCGGACAGGGTAAATCAGCCCCAGCATTTT; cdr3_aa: CAISDRVNQPQHF
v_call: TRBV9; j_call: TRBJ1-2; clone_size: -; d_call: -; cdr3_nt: TGTGCCAGCGGGTCGGGTTCTAACTATGGCTACACCTTC; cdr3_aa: CASGSGSNYGYTF
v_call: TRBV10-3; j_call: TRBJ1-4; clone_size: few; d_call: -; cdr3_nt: TGTGCCATCAGCCGCGGGGGTAATGAAAAACTGTTTTTT; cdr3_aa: CAISRGGNEKLFF
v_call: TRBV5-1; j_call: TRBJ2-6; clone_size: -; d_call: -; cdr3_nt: TGCGCCAGCAGCCAAGATCCGTCCGCTGGGGCCAACGTCCTGACTTTC; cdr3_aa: CASSQDPSAGANVLTF
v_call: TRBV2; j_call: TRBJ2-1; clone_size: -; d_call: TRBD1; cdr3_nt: TGTGCCAGCAGTGAACGACAGGGGGTTAGCAATGAGCAGTTCTTC; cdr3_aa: CASSERQGVSNEQFF
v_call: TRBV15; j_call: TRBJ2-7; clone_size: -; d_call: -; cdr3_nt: TGTGCCACCAGCAGGAAACCGGGACCCCCTCCCGAGCAGTACTTC; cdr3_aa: CATSRKPGPPPEQYF
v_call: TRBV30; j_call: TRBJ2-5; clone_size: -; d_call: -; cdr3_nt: TGTGCCTGGAGTGTCTGGGCCAGAGAGACCCAGTACTTC; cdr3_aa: CAWSVWARETQYF
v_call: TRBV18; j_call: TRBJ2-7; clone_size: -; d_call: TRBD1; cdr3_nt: TGTGCCAGCTCAGACTATCCCGGGACAGGGAGCGAGCAGTACTTC; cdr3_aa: CASSDYPGTGSEQYF
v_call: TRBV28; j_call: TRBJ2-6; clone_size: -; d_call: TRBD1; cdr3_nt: TGTGCCAGCAGTTCCGGGACAGGAACGTCCCGCGGGGCCAACGTCCTGACTTTC; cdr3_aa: CASSSGTGTSRGANVLTF
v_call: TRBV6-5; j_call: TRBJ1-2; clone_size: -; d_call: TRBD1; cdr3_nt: TGTGCCAGCAGCCAACGACAGGGTCTAGGCTACACCTTC; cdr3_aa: CASSQRQGLGYTF
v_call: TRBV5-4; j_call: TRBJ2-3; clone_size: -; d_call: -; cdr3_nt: TGTGCCAGCAGCTCAACGGGGGCCGAGGAAGATACGCAGTATTTT; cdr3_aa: CASSSTGAEEDTQYF
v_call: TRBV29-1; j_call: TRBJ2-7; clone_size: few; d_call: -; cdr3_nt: TGCAGCGCCCCTCCCGCAGTGCCTCAACATTACGAGCAGTACTTC; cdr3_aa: CSAPPAVPQHYEQYF
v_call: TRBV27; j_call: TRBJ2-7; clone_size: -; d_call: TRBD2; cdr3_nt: TGTGCCAGCAGTTCCTACTTGCGGGGGAGTTTCTACGAGCAGTACTTC; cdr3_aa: CASSSYLRGSFYEQYF
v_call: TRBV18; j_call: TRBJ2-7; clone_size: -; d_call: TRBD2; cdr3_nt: TGTGCCAGCTCACGTTCGACAACGAGGAGCGGGAGGGCCCCTGGGGAGCAGTACTTC; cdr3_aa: CASSRSTTRSGRAPGEQYF
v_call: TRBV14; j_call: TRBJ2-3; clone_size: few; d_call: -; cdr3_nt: TGTGCCAGCAGCACGCGACAGATCGAAGATACGCAGTATTTT; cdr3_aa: CASSTRQIEDTQYF
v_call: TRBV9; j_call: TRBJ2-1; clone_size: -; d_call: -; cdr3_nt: TGTGCCAGCAGCGTAGCGGACTTCAACAATGAGCAGTTCTTC; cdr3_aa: CASSVADFNNEQFF
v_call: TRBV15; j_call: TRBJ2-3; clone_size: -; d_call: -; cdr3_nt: TGTGCCACCAGCCTGCGGGACACGGACACAGATACGCAGTATTTT; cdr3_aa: CATSLRDTDTDTQYF
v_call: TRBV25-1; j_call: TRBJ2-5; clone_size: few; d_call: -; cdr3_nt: TGTGCCAGCAGTGAAGGGGGCAACCAAGAGACCCAGTACTTC; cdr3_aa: CASSEGGNQETQYF
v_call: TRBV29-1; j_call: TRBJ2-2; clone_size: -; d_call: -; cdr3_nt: TGCAGCGTCAAGAACACCGGGGAGCTGTTTTTT; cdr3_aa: CSVKNTGELFF
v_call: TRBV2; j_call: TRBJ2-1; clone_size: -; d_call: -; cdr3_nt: TGTGCCAGCAGGGGCCGGGGGCGCAGCTCCTACAATGAGCAGTTCTTC; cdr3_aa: CASRGRGRSSYNEQFF
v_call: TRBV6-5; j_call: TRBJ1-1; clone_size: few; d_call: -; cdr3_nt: TGTGCCAGCAGCCGTGACAGAAGGAACACTGAAGCTTTCTTT; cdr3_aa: CASSRDRRNTEAFF
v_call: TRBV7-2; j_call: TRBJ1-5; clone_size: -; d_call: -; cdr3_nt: TGTGCCAGCAGTCAAGGGCGAGGGGACAATCAGCCCCAGCATTTT; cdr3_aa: CASSQGRGDNQPQHF
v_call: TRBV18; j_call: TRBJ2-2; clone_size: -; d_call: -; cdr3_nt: TGTGCCAGCTCACCACCGAAGATTCCCGGGGAGCTGTTTTTT; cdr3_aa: CASSPPKIPGELFF
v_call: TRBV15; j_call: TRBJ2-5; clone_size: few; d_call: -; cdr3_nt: TGTGCCACCAGCAGAGATCAGGGATTAGGGACCCAGTACTTC; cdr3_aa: CATSRDQGLGTQYF
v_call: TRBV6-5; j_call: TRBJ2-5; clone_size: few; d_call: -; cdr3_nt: TGTGCCACTTCGACAGATCAAGAGACCCAGTACTTC; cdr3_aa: CATSTDQETQYF
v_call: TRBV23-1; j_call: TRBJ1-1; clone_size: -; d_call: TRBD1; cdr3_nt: TGCGCCAGCAGTCAACCACAGGGGGCCACTGAAGCTTTCTTT; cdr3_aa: CASSQPQGATEAFF
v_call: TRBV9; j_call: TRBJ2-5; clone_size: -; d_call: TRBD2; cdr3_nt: TGTGCCAGCAGCGTATGGACTAGCCCCGAGACCCAGTACTTC; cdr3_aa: CASSVWTSPETQYF
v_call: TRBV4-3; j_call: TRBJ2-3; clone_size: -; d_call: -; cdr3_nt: TGCGCCAGCAGCCAATCTGGAAGTTCCACAGATACGCAGTATTTT; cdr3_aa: CASSQSGSSTDTQYF
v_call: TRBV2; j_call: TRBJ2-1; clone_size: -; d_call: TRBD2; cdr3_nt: TGTGCCAGCAGTGCGGGACTAGCGGGAACCAATGAGCAGTTCTTC; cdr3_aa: CASSAGLAGTNEQFF